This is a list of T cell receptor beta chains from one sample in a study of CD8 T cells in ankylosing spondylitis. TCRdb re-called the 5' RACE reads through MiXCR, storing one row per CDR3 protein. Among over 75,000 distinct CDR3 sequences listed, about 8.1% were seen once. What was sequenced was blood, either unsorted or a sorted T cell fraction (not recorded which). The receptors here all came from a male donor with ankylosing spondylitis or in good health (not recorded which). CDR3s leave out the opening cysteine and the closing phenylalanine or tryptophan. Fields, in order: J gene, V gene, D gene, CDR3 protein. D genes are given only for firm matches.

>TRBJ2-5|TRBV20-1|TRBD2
SGTSGGASSETQY
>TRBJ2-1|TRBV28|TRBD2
ASRRGGGGASEQF
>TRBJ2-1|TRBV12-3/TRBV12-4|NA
AFSFRDPLSASYNEQF
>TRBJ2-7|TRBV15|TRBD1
ATSTDGQGGSYEQY
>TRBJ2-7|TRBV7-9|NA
ASSLGRSRTYEQY
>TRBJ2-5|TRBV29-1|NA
SVGGRQAPRAQY
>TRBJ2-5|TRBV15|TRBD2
ATNGGGASETQY
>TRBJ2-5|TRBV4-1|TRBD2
ASSQEVTSGGVVQETQY
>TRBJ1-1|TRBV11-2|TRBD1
ASSLLQGGMNTEAF
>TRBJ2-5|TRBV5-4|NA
ASSHPWTPEAQY
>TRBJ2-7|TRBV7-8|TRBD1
ASSLDRWTYEQY
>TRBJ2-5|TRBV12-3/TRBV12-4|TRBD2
ASSPVGIAGAQDTQY
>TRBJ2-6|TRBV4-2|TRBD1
ASSQGPTGGTGANVLT
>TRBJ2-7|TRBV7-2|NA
ASSMTYSSYEQY
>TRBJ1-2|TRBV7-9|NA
ASNTPQGNYGYT
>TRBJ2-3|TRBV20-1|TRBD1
SVLDRATTDTQY
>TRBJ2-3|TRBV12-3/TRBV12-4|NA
ASSPTRGAADTQY
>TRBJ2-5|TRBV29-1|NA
SVYKDSQETQY
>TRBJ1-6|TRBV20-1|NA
SGRGGGRNSPLH
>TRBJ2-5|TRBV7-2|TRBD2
ASSPGSGAEETQY
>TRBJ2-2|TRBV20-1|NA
SARAETGRNTGELF
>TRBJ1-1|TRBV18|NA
ASSPVGGTEAF
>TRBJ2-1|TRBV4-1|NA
ASSQEGGGSSNEQF
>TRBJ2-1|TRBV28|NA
ASLIRGVGEQF